Sequencing of this TCR beta chain was carried out in a study of T cells in Graves' hyperthyroidism and ophthalmopathy (dated by TCRdb to the late 2010s). Regarding the research as a whole: Peripheral blood samples were taken at initial diagnosis, before any treatment was given. A discovery cohort of about 100 patients, about 40 with Graves' ophthalmopathy and approximately 60 with stable Graves' hyperthyroidism, was used to find distinguishing TCR V-J signatures. Prospective prediction of ophthalmopathy was tested in an independent validation cohort of 18 to 20 hyperthyroidism patients and 17 patients who later progressed to ophthalmopathy. For training and testing, the approximately 97 patients in the discovery cohort were randomly divided in a 7:3 ratio. In more than five Graves' hyperthyroidism patients, the study also compared T-cell repertoires from thyroid tissue with T-cell repertoires from blood. After sampling, hyperthyroidism patients received methimazole starting at 30 mg daily, and ophthalmopathy patients received high-dose intravenous methylprednisolone. The paper reports TCR Vbeta CDR3 sequencing of approximately 130 peripheral blood samples: approximately 41 ophthalmopathy, under 85 hyperthyroidism and around 17 progressor patients. Overall study outcomes, separate from this receptor: In validation, progression to ophthalmopathy was predicted by the model with more than 65% sensitivity and around 75% specificity, a median of around 6.5 months before onset. No statistical method was used to fix the sample size in advance, and group allocation was not hidden from the investigators. Most expanded thyroid clonotypes (frequency above 0.001) were also found in blood, which suggests that blood repertoires may mirror thyroid immune responses. A model built on a 13 V-J signature distinguished ophthalmopathy from stable hyperthyroidism, reaching 85% to 90% sensitivity and under 84% specificity in cross-validation and 80%/75% in testing.

Ophthalmopathy patients had moderately to severely active disease, with a Clinical Activity Score of 3 or more, a NOSPECS grade of 4 or more, and a disease duration of less than 3 months. Any patient with an uncontrolled infection, another autoimmune disease, pregnancy or lactation was excluded. Clinical symptoms, serum thyroxine and TRAb, thyroid ultrasound, and orbital computed tomography formed the basis for the diagnoses. PBMCs were isolated from more than 8 ml of fresh peripheral blood by Ficoll-Paque density gradient centrifugation. Total RNA was extracted with Trizol reagent, and quality was checked on an Agilent 2100 Bioanalyzer. Amplification of TCR beta CDR3 regions was carried out from RNA transcripts. The TCR CDR3 was subjected to a first round of RT-PCR using the HTBI primer set and the Qiagen OneStep RT-PCR kit. The libraries were constructed in a second round of multiplex PCR and then size-selected and purified. The libraries were sequenced on an Illumina HiSeq2000 using paired-end 100 bp reads. Regarding the original processing steps: SOAPnuke was used to process the raw data, with reads discarded if the reads contained adapters or uncalled bases, had a mean Phred below 15, or lacked an exact constant-primer or identifier match. COPE v1.2.5 was used to merge the high-quality paired reads, and each unique nucleotide sequence was defined as a clonotype. MiTCR v1.1 was used to align the clonotypes against IMGT TRBV, TRBD and TRBJ reference segments. The analysis was restricted to V-J combinations with a frequency above 0.0001, which together covered just over 99% of the repertoires. A TCS score was defined as the ratio of F50 (clonal expansion) to E x V (chaos), with BLOSUM62-based TCRdist applied between CDR3 peptides within each V-J. Welch's t-statistics and random forest reduced 500 to 550 V-J features to some 14, which were used in a naive Bayes classifier (R e1071). The public sequencing data were trimmed at Q25 with fastp and processed into clonotypes with MiXCR by TCRdb, which kept only in-frame beta chains. Rows are unified per CDR3 protein, each entry keeping the most common DNA and genes. The V and J calls were not made by the authors but by TCRdb's processing. The sample table holds a few hundred thousand distinct CDR3 sequences, of which more than 15% were seen once. The ten top clones hold roughly 18% of the sample.

The sample holds many counts of this clonotype. Which antigen it targets is not known. This could be a read error, since a much larger clone is one nucleotide away. From the cysteine through the phenylalanine, the CDR3 covers 13 amino acids. Of all the DNA, just the CDR3 is kept, 39 bases in frame from base 1. Reading the germline V gene gives CDR1 MDHEN and CDR2 SYDVKM. From V the trimming removes 3 bases and from J it removes 3 bases, while the gene matches leave 1 base of the junction unaccounted for. The receptor chain draws on TRBV28 and TRBJ1-1, and 7 junctional nucleotides match TRBD1. The origin of this receptor is a woman aged 18-29 years with Graves' ophthalmopathy. Input material: blood. The base sequence is TGTGCCAGCAGTTTTAGGGGGCACACTGAAGCTTTCTTT. This translates into CASSFRGHTEAFF.